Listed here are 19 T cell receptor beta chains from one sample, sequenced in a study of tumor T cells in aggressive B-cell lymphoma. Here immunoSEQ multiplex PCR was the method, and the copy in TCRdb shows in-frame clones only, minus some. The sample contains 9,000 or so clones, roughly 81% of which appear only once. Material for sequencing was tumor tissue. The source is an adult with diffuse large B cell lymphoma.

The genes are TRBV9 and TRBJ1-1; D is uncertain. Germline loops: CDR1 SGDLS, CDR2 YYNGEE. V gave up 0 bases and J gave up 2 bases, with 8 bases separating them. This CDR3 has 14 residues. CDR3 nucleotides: TGTGCCAGCAGCGTAGACAGCCCCAACACTGAAGCTTTCTTT. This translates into CASSVDSPNTEAFF. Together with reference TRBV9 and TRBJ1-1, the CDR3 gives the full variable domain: DSGVTQTPKHLITATGQRVTLRCSPRSGDLSVYWYQQSLDQGLQFLIQYYNGEERAKGNILERFSAQQFPDLHSELNLSSLELGDSALYFCASSVDSPNTEAFFGQGTRLTVV.

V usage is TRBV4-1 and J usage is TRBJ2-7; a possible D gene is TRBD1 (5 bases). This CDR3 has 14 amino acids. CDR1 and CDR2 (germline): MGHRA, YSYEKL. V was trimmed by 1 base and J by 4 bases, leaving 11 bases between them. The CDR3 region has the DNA TGCGCCAGCAGCCAAGCCGGACACCCGTACGAGCAGTACTTC. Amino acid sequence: CASSQAGHPYEQYF.

CDR3 residues: CASSRGWNTEAFF. CDR3 in DNA: TGTGCCAGCAGCCGTGGCTGGAACACTGAAGCTTTCTTT. The genes are TRBV7-6 and TRBJ1-1; no firm D call. The V gene lost 5 bases and the J gene lost 1 base, with 8 bases spanning the gap. CDR1 is SGHVS and CDR2 is FNYEAQ in the germline V gene. CDR3 size: 13 residues.

Written as DNA, the CDR3 is TGTGCCAGCAGCTTAGAAGGGGCGGCAGGGTATAATGAGCAGTTCTTC. Protein product: CASSLEGAAGYNEQFF. V gene TRBV11-2 combines with J gene TRBJ2-1, with TRBD1 as a possible D gene (5 bases). Germline lookup yields CDR1 SGHAT and CDR2 FQNNGV. V lost 0 bases to trimming and J lost 7 bases, with 16 bases between them. CDR3 length: 16 amino acids.

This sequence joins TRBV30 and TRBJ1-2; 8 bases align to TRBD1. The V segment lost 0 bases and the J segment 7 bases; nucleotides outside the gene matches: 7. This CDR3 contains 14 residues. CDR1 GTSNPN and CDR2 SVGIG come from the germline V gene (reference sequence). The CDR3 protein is CAWSVTGRGPGYTF. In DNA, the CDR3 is TGTGCCTGGAGTGTAACCGGCAGGGGGCCTGGCTACACCTTC.

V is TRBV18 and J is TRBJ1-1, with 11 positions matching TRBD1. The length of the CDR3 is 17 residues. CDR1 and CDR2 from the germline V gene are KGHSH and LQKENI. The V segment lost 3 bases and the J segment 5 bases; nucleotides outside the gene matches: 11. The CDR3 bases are TGTGCCAGCTCACCCCCTGGACAGGGGGCCGGCGAAACTGAAGCTTTCTTT. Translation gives CASSPPGQGAGETEAFF.

The CDR3 region is CASSQEVRGGSRRQLTDTQYF. The CDR3, as DNA: TGTGCCAGCAGCCAAGAGGTGCGGGGGGGGTCTCGACGCCAACTCACAGATACGCAGTATTTT. This chain links TRBV4-2 with TRBJ2-3; TRBD2 matches at 9 bases. The ends lost 0 bases at V and 2 bases at J; junction bases unmatched: 18. CDR3 size: 21 residues. The germline V gene has CDR1 LGHNA and CDR2 YNFKEQ.

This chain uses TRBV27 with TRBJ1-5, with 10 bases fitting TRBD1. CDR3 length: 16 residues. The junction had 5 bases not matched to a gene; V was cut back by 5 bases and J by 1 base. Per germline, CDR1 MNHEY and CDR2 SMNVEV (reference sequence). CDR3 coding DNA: TGTGCCAGCAGTCCGGGGACAGGGGAAAGCAATCAGCCCCAGCATTTT. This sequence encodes CASSPGTGESNQPQHF.

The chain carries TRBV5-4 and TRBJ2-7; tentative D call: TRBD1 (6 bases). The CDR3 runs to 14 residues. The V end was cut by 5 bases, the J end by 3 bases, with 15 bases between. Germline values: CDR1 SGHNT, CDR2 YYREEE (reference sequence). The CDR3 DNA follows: TGTGCCAGCAGTAACCGGGACACCCACTACGAGCAGTACTTC. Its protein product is CASSNRDTHYEQYF.

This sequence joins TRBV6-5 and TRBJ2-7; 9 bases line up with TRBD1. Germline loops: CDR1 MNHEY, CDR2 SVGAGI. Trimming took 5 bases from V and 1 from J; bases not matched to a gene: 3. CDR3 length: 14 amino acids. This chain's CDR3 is CASSPGQGSYEQYF. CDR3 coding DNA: TGTGCCAGCAGTCCGGGACAGGGATCCTACGAGCAGTACTTC.

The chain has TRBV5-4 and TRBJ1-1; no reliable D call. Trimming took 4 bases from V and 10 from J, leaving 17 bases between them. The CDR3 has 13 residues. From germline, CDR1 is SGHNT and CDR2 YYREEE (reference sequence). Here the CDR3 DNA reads TGTGCCAGCAGCCCTAGCGGTAACGTGGTAGCTTTCTTT. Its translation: CASSPSGNVVAFF.

The CDR3 bases are TGTGCCAGCAGGGTAACACAGGGCAGGTCCTACGAGCAGTACTTC. This encodes CASRVTQGRSYEQYF. The chain combines TRBV6-6 with TRBJ2-7; the D gene is possibly TRBD1 (6 bases). Trimming left V 6 bases short and J 1 base short, with 16 bases between. Germline V CDR1 and CDR2: MNHNY, SVGAGI (reference sequence). The CDR3 extends over 15 amino acids.

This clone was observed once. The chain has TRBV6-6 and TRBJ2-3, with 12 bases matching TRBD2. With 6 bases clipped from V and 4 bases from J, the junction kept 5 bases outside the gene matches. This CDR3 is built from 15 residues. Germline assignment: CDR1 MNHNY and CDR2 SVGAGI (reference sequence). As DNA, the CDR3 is TGTGCCAGCAGCCCGACTAGCGGGGGTTCAGATACGCAGTATTTT. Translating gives CASSPTSGGSDTQYF.

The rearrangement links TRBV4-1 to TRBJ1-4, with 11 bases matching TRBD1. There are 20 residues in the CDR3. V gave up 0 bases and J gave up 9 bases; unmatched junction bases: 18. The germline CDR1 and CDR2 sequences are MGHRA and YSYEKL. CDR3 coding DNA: TGCGCCAGCAGCCAAGAGTTCGGCTACCTTCTCGGGACAGGGGGACAAAAACTGTTTTTT. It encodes CASSQEFGYLLGTGGQKLFF.

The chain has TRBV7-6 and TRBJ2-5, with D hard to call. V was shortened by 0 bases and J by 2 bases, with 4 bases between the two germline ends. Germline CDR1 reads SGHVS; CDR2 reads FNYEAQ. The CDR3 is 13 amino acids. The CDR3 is CASSLATQETQYF. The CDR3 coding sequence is TGTGCCAGCAGCTTAGCTACACAAGAGACCCAGTACTTC. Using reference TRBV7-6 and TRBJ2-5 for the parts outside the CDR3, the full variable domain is GAGVSQSPRYKVTKRGQDVALRCDPISGHVSLYWYRQALGQGPEFLTYFNYEAQQDKSGLPNDRFSAERPEGSISTLTIQRTEQRDSAMYRCASSLATQETQYFGPGTRLLVL.

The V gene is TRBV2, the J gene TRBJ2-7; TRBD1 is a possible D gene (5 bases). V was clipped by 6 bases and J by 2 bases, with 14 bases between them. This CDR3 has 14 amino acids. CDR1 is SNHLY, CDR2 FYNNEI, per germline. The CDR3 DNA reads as TGTGCCAGCAGACCCAGGGCCTCGGCCTACGAGCAGTACTTC. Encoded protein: CASRPRASAYEQYF.

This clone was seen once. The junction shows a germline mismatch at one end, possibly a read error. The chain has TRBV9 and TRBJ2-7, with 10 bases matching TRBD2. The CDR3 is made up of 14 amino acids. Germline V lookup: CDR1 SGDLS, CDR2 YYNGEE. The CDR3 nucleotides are TGTGCCAGCAGCGTGAGCGGGGGGGCCTACGGGCAGTACTTC. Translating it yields CASSVSGGAYGQYF.

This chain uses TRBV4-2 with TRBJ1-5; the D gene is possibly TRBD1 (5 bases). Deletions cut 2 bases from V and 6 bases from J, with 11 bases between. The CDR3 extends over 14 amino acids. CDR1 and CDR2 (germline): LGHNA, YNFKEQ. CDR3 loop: CASSQSAGPQPQHF. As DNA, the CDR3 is TGTGCCAGCAGCCAATCAGCGGGACCTCAGCCCCAGCATTTT.

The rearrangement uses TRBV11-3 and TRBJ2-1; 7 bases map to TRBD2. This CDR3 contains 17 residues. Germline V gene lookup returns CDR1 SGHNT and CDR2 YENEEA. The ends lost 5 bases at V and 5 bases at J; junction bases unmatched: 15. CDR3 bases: TGTGCCAGCAGCCCAAGTCGCCTAGCGGCGCCTAACAATGAGCAGTTCTTC. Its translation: CASSPSRLAAPNNEQFF.